The 19 T cell receptor beta chains below come from one sample, sequenced in a study of T cell repertoires in cytomegalovirus infection (dated by TCRdb to about 2019). Reads for this sample came from an Illumina HiSeq 1500. TCRdb cleaned the public reads at Q25 with fastp, built clones with MiXCR and kept in-frame beta chains. Rows matching on CDR3 protein sequence are summarized as one entry with the most common DNA and genes. For this sample there are around 280,000 distinct CDR3 sequences; approximately 10% appear just once. Approximately 2.4% of the sample rests with the top ten. The sample consisted of PBMCs. Source of these receptors: a human donor in good health (CMV status not recorded). Some clones in this sample may be carry-over from other donors' samples.

This clonotype was observed at least ten times. The rearrangement joins TRBV7-2 to TRBJ1-5; D is perhaps TRBD1 (5 bases). The CDR3 is 15 amino acids. Trimming took 0 bases from V and 10 from J, leaving 16 bases between them. Germline V CDR1 and CDR2: SGHTA, FQGNSA. The CDR3 region has the DNA TGTGCCAGCAGCTTAGCCGTGCAGGGAGGACGACCCCAGCATTTT. As protein: CASSLAVQGGRPQHF.

This clonotype was counted a few times. V is TRBV5-1 and J is TRBJ2-3; tentatively, D is TRBD2 (5 bases). The germline CDR1 and CDR2 sequences are SGHRS and YFSETQ. V lost 5 bases, J lost 2 bases, and 18 bases lay in between. The CDR3 extends over 16 amino acids. The CDR3 sequence is CASSRAGGGLTDTQYF. CDR3 bases: TGCGCCAGCAGTCGGGCCGGAGGCGGTCTCACAGATACGCAGTATTTT.

This sequence joins TRBV12-3 or TRBV12-4 and TRBJ2-5, with 8 bases fitting TRBD1. This CDR3 has 13 residues. V lost 6 bases to trimming and J lost 5 bases; unmatched junction nucleotides: 5. CDR3 DNA: TGTGCCAGCAGGCAGGGGGCTAGCGAGACCCAGTACTTC. Its protein is CASRQGASETQYF.

This chain joins TRBV14 and TRBJ2-7; maybe TRBD1 (6 bases). This CDR3 spans 17 amino acids. V gave up 0 bases and J gave up 6 bases, with 21 bases separating them. Germline lookup yields CDR1 SGHDN and CDR2 FVKESK. The CDR3 loop reads CASSQDRGRGFPFEQYF. In nucleotides, the CDR3 is TGTGCCAGCAGCCAAGATAGGGGCAGGGGATTTCCTTTCGAGCAGTACTTC.

The chain links TRBV14 to TRBJ2-7; D remains ambiguous. Germline V gene lookup returns CDR1 SGHDN and CDR2 FVKESK. The CDR3 contains 13 residues. V was shortened by 4 bases and J by 6 bases, with 13 bases between the two germline ends. The CDR3 nucleotides read TGTGCCAGCAGCCCATCCTGGACCGCCGAGCAGTACTTC. This sequence encodes CASSPSWTAEQYF.

This clonotype occurred many times. This rearrangement joins TRBV28 to TRBJ2-7; D gene unclear. The CDR3 contains 15 residues. Trimming left V 6 bases short and J 4 bases short, with 19 bases between. Germline CDR1 is MDHEN and CDR2 is SYDVKM. As DNA, the CDR3 is TGTGCCAGCAGGGGTAACGCCAATTTACTATACGAGCAGTACGTC. Translated: CASRGNANLLYEQYV.

This clonotype was counted a few times. The V call is TRBV28, the J call TRBJ2-3, with D unclear. The CDR3 is 15 amino acids. The V and J ends lost 3 bases and 0 bases respectively, with 10 bases between them. CDR1 and CDR2 (germline): MDHEN, SYDVKM. CDR3 in amino acids: CASSFTGSSTDTQYF. The CDR3 DNA is TGTGCCAGCAGTTTCACGGGTTCTAGCACAGATACGCAGTATTTT.

This clonotype was recorded at least ten times. The rearrangement joins TRBV7-2 to TRBJ1-1, with a tentative D call TRBD1 (6 bases). Per the germline V gene, CDR1 is SGHTA and CDR2 is FQGNSA. The CDR3 sequence is 12 residues long. V shed 10 bases and J shed 3 bases, with 12 bases lying between them. The CDR3 nucleotides are TGTGCCACCGGGACACTTTACACTGAAGCTTTCTTT. Its protein is CATGTLYTEAFF.

This clonotype was detected many times. The chain employs TRBV19 and TRBJ1-1; TRBD1 matches at 8 bases. CDR1 and CDR2 (germline): LNHDA, SQIVND (reference sequence). The CDR3 is 17 amino acids. The junction had 7 bases not matched to a gene; V was cut back by 0 bases and J by 1 base. CDR3 in amino acids: CASSIDLGTGANTEAFF. As DNA, the CDR3 is TGTGCCAGTAGTATAGATCTAGGGACAGGCGCGAACACTGAAGCTTTCTTT.

This clonotype was seen at least ten times. V gene TRBV7-2 combines with J gene TRBJ2-1; D not resolved. In germline, CDR1 is SGHTA, CDR2 FQGNSA. There are 17 residues in the CDR3. Trimming took 1 base from V and 3 from J, leaving 16 bases between them. The DNA of the CDR3 is TGTGCCAGCAGCTTAGGTGCGTTAAGGAGTGGCTACAATGAGCAGTTCTTC. Translated: CASSLGALRSGYNEQFF. The full variable domain, rest sourced from reference TRBV7-2 and TRBJ2-1, is GAGVSQSPSNKVTEKGKDVELRCDPISGHTALYWYRQSLGQGLEFLIYFQGNSAPDKSGLPSDRFSAERTGGSVSTLTIQRTQQEDSAVYLCASSLGALRSGYNEQFFGPGTRLTVL.

There are many counts of this clonotype. The chain uses TRBV7-2 and TRBJ1-2, with D maybe TRBD1 (6 bases). Looked up from germline, CDR1 is SGHTA and CDR2 is FQGNSA. Trimming removed 5 bases at V and 8 bases at J, with 12 bases between. This CDR3 region has 12 residues. CDR3 sequence reads: CASSPNRDGYTF. For the CDR3, the DNA is TGTGCCAGCAGCCCAAACAGGGACGGCTACACCTTC.

This clonotype was seen repeatedly, ten times or more. CDR3 region: CSVAGKETQYF. The CDR3 nucleotides are TGCAGCGTTGCCGGGAAAGAGACCCAGTACTTC. V and J are TRBV29-1 and TRBJ2-5; a possible D gene is TRBD2 (5 bases). The CDR3 contains 11 residues. Deletions cut 4 bases from V and 3 bases from J, with 6 bases between. Germline-derived CDR1 and CDR2 are SQVTM and ANQGSEA.

With respect to this clonotype: This is likely a read error, given that the CDR3 carries no conserved phenylalanine or tryptophan at its end. This chain links TRBV6-2 or TRBV6-3 with TRBJ1-1, with unresolved D. Germline lookup yields CDR1 MNHEY and CDR2 SVGEGT. The CDR3 sequence is 12 residues long. Trimming removed 4 bases from V and 1 base from J, with 4 bases in between. The CDR3 protein is CASSWGNTEAFL. The CDR3 coding sequence is TGTGCCAGCAGTTGGGGGAACACTGAAGCTTTCCTT.

This clonotype was detected many times. The chain is built from TRBV7-2 and TRBJ2-1; the match to TRBD2 covers 10 bases. Germline lookup yields CDR1 SGHTA and CDR2 FQGNSA. CDR3 length: 17 amino acids. V gave up 3 bases and J gave up 1 base; unmatched junction bases: 6. CDR3 protein: CASSLRGSGGSYNEQFF. DNA for the CDR3: TGTGCCAGCAGCTTGAGGGGTAGCGGGGGGTCCTACAATGAGCAGTTCTTC.

This chain connects TRBV28 to TRBJ2-3; D ambiguous. V lost 5 bases and J lost 2, with 5 bases in between. The CDR3 runs to 12 residues. Per germline, CDR1 MDHEN and CDR2 SYDVKM. CDR3 nucleotides: TGTGCCAGCAGTGTGATCACAGATACGCAGTATTTT. As protein: CASSVITDTQYF.

This clonotype was observed at least ten times. V usage is TRBV7-2 and J usage is TRBJ1-2; TRBD1 is a possible D gene (6 bases). CDR1 SGHTA and CDR2 FQGNSA come from the germline V gene. The CDR3 is 15 residues long. The ends were cut back, 2 bases at V and 6 bases at J, with 16 bases in the middle. The DNA for the CDR3 is TGTGCCAGCAGCTTATCGGTCAGGGGAGGGAATGGCTACACCTTC. Protein sequence: CASSLSVRGGNGYTF.

This clonotype came up many times. The V and J genes are TRBV29-1 and TRBJ1-2, with D perhaps TRBD1 (6 bases). Germline lookup yields CDR1 SQVTM and CDR2 ANQGSEA. With 0 bases removed from V and 2 bases from J, the gap between germline ends came to 16 bases. There are 16 residues in the CDR3. CDR3 bases: TGCAGCGTTGAAGATCCAGAGCCCAGGGGCAACTATGGCTACACCTTC. It yields the protein CSVEDPEPRGNYGYTF.

This clonotype was seen only a few times. The V call is TRBV12-5, the J call TRBJ2-3; D is ambiguous. This CDR3 comprises 13 residues. The V end lost 6 bases, the J end lost 6 bases, and 13 bases lay between the germline ends. CDR1 and CDR2 (germline): LGHNT, FRNRAP. The CDR3 sequence is CASGFTEADTQYF. As DNA, the CDR3 is TGTGCTAGTGGCTTCACGGAAGCGGATACGCAGTATTTT.

This clonotype has ten or more counts. This sequence joins TRBV15 and TRBJ2-2; D is uncertain. Germline V gene sequence: CDR1 LNHNV, CDR2 YYDKDF (reference sequence). The V and J ends lost 1 base and 3 bases respectively, with 6 bases between them. This CDR3 has 14 amino acids. The CDR3 sequence is CATSRGGDTGELFF. The DNA for the CDR3 is TGTGCCACCAGCAGAGGTGGCGACACCGGGGAGCTGTTTTTT.